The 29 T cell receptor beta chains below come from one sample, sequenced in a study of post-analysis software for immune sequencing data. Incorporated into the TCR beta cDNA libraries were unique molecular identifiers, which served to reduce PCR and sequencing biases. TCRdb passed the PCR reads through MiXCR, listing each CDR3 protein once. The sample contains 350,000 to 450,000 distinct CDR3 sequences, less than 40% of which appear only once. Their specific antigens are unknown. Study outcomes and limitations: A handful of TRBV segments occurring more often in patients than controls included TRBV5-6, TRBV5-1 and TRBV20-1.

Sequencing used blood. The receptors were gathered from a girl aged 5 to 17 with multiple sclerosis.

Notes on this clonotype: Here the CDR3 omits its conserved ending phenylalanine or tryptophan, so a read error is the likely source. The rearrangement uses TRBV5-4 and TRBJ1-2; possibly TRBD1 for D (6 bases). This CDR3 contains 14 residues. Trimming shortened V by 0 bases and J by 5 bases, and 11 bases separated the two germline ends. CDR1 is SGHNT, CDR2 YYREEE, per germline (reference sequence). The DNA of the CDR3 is TGTGCCAGCAGCTTGGACAGGGTAGATTATGGCTACACCGTC. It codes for CASSLDRVDYGYTV.

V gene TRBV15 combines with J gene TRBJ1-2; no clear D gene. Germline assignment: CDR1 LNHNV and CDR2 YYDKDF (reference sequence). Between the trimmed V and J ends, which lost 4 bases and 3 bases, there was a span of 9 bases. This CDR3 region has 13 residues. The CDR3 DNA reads TGTGCCACCAGCACCGGGTACGACTATGGCTACACCTTC. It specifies CATSTGYDYGYTF.

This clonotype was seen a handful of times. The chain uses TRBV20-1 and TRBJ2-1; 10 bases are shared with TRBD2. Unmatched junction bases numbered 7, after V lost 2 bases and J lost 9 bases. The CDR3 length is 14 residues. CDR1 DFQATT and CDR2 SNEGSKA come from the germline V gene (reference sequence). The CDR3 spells CSARSGGAGSEQFF. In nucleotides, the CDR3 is TGCAGTGCTAGAAGCGGGGGGGCCGGGAGTGAGCAGTTCTTC.

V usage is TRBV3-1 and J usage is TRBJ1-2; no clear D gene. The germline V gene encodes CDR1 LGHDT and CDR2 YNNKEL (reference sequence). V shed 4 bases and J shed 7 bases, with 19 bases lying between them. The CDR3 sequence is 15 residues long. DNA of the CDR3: TGTGCCAGCAGCCCCCCGAGCGATGGCGGGCGTGGCTACACCTTC. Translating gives CASSPPSDGGRGYTF.

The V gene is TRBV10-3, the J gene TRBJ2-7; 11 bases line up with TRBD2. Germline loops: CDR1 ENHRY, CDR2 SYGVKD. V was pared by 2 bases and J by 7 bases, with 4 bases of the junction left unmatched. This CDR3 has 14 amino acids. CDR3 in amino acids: CAISELAGGFEQYF. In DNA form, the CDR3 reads TGTGCCATCAGTGAGCTAGCGGGGGGATTTGAGCAGTACTTC.

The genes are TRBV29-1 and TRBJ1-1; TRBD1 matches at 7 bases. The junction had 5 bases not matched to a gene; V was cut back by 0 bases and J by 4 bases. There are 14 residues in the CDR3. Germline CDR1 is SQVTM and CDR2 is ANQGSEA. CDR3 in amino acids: CSVEEGRGSTEAFF. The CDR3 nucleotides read TGCAGCGTTGAAGAGGGCAGGGGGAGCACTGAAGCTTTCTTT. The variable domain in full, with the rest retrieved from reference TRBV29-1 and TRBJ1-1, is SAVISQKPSRDICQRGTSLTIQCQVDSQVTMMFWYRQQPGQSLTLIATANQGSEATYESGFVIDKFPISRPNLTFSTLTVSNMSPEDSSIYLCSVEEGRGSTEAFFGQGTRLTVV.

In nucleotides, the CDR3 is TGTGCCAGCAGCTGGGGGGGGCCGGGAGAGACCCAGTACTTC. Translated: CASSWGGPGETQYF. The V and J genes are TRBV5-5 and TRBJ2-5, with D maybe TRBD2 (7 bases). CDR3 length: 14 residues. V was shortened by 3 bases and J by 4 bases, with 13 bases between the two germline ends. Germline lookup yields CDR1 SGHKS and CDR2 YYEKEE (reference sequence). The variable domain in full, with the rest retrieved from reference TRBV5-5 and TRBJ2-5, is DAGVTQSPTHLIKTRGQQVTLRCSPISGHKSVSWYQQVLGQGPQFIFQYYEKEERGRGNFPDRFSARQFPNYSSELNVNALLLGDSALYLCASSWGGPGETQYFGPGTRLLVL.

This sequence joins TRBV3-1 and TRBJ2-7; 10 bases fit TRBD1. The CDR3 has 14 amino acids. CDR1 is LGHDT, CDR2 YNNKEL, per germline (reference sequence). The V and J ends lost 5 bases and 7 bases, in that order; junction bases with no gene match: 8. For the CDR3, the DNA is TGTGCCAGCAGCTGGACAGGGGGGTCGGGGGAGCAGTACTTC. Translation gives CASSWTGGSGEQYF.

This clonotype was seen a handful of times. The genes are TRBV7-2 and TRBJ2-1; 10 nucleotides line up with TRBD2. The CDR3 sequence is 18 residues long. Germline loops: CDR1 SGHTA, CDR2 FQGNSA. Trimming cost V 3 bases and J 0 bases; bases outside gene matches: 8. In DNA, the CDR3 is TGTGCCAGCAGCTTGTCCGGACTAGCGGTGAGCTCCTACAATGAGCAGTTCTTC. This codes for CASSLSGLAVSSYNEQFF.

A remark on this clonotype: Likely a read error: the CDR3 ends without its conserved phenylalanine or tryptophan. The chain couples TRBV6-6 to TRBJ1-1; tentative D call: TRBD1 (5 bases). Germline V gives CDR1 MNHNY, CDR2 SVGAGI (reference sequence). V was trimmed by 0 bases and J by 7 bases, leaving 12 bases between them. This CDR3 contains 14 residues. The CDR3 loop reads CASSYSNRLIEAFL. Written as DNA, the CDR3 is TGTGCCAGCAGTTACTCGAACAGGCTCATTGAAGCTTTCTTG.

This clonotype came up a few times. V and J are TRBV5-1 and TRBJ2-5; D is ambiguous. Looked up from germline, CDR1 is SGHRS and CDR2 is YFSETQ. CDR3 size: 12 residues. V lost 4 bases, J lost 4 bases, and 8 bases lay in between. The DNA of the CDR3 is TGCGCCAGCAGCGTGGACCGAGAGACCCAGTACTTC. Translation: CASSVDRETQYF.

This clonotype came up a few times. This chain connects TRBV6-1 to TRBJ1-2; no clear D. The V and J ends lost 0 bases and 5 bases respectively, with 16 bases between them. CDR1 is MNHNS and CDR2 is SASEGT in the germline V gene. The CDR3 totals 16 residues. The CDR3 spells CASSEAAPLGGYGYTF. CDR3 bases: TGTGCCAGCAGTGAAGCTGCGCCACTTGGCGGTTATGGCTACACCTTC.

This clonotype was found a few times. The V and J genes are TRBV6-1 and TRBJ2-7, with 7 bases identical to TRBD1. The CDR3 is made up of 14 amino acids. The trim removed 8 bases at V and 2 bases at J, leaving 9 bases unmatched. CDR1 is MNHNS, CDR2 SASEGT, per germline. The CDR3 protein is CASFGTASPYEQYF. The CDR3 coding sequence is TGTGCCAGCTTTGGGACAGCGTCCCCCTACGAGCAGTACTTC.

CDR3 nucleotide sequence: TGCGCCAGCAGCCAAGGGGCCTCTCCCCTCCACTTT. Its translation: CASSQGASPLHF. V usage is TRBV4-1 and J usage is TRBJ1-6; D is unclear. Trimming pared 1 base from V and 13 bases from J, leaving 8 bases between. The germline V gene has CDR1 MGHRA and CDR2 YSYEKL. The CDR3 loop spans 12 amino acids.

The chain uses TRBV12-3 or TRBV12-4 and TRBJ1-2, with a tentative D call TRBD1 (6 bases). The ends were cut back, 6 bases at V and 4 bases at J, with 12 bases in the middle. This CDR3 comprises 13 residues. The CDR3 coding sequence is TGTGCCAGCAGCCACGGGACACCCTATGGCTACACCTTC. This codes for CASSHGTPYGYTF.

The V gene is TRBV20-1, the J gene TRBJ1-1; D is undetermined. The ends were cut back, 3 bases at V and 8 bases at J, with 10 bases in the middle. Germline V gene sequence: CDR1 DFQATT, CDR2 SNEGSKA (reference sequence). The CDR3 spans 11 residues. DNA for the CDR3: TGCAGTGCTAGTCCAGGTGGCGAAGCTTTCTTT. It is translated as CSASPGGEAFF.

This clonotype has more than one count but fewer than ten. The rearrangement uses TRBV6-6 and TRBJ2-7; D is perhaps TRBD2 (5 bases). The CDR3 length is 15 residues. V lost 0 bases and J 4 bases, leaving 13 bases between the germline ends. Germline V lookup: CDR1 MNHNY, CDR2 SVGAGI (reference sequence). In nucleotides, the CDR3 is TGTGCCAGCAGTTACTCCGCTAGCCCAGCTTACGAGCAGTACTTC. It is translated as CASSYSASPAYEQYF.

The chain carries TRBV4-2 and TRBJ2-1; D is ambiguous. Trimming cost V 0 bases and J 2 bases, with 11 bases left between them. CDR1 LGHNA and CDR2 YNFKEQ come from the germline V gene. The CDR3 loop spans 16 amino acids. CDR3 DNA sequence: TGTGCCAGCAGCCAAGATCCCGGGCCTGCCTACAATGAGCAGTTCTTC. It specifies CASSQDPGPAYNEQFF.

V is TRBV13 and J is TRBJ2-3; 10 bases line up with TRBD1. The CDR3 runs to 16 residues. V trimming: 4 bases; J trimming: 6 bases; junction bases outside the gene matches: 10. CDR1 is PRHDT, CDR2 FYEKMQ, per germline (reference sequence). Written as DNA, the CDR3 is TGTGCCAGCAGCTCTTTAGGGACAGGGGAATCGGATACGCAGTATTTT. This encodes CASSSLGTGESDTQYF.

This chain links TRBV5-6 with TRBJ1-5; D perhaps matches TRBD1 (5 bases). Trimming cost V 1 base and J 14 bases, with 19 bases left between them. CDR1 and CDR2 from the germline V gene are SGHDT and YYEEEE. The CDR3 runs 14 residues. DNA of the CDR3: TGTGCCAGCAGCTTGTGGGGAGGGGCCACGCAGGAGCATTTT. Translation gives CASSLWGGATQEHF.

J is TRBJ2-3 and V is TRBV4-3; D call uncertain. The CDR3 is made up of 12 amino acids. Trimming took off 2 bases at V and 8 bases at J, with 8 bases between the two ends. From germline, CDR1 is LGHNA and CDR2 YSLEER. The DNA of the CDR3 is TGCGCCAGCAGCCAAAGTCCCGGTACGCAGTATTTT. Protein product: CASSQSPGTQYF.

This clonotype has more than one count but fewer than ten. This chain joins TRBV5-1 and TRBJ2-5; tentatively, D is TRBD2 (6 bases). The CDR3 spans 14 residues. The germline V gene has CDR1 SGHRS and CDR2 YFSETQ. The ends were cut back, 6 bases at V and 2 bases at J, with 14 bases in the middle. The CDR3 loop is CASNPGGPQETQYF. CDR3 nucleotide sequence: TGCGCCAGCAATCCCGGGGGACCACAAGAGACCCAGTACTTC.

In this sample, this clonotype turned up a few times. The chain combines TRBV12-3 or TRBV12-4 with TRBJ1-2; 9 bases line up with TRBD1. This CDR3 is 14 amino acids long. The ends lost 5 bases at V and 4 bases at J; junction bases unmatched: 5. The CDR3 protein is CASSGDRDFYGYTF. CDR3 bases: TGTGCCAGCAGTGGGGACAGGGACTTCTATGGCTACACCTTC.

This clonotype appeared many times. The CDR3 DNA reads TGTGCCAGCGTAACAGGGAGACAGCCCCAGCATTTT. Amino acids: CASVTGRQPQHF. The chain is built from TRBV6-1 and TRBJ1-5, with TRBD1 as a possible D gene (6 bases). Trimming cost V 8 bases and J 7 bases, with 12 bases left between them. This CDR3 has 12 amino acids. Germline CDR1 and CDR2: MNHNS and SASEGT.

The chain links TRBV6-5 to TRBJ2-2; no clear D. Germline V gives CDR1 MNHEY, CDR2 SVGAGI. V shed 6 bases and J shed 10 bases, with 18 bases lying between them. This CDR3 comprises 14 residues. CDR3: CASRPLTGSSELFF. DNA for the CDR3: TGTGCCAGCAGGCCCCTGACCGGGTCCTCGGAGCTGTTTTTT.

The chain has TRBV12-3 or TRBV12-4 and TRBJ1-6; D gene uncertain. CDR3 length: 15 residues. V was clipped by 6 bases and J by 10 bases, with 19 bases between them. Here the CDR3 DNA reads TGTGCCAGCAGCCCCCGGATAGGGATAGGCTCACCCCTCCACTTT. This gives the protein CASSPRIGIGSPLHF.

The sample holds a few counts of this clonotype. The CDR3 sequence is CASSFLGGEQYF. For the CDR3, the DNA is TGTGCCAGCAGCTTCCTGGGGGGCGAGCAGTACTTC. The chain joins TRBV7-9 to TRBJ2-7, with D tentatively TRBD2 (6 bases). This CDR3 contains 12 residues. Germline CDR1 SEHNR, CDR2 FQNEAQ (reference sequence). V lost 3 bases to trimming and J lost 6 bases, with 9 bases between them. Full variable domain (missing parts from reference TRBV7-9 and TRBJ2-7): DTGVSQNPRHKITKRGQNVTFRCDPISEHNRLYWYRQTLGQGPEFLTYFQNEAQLEKSRLLSDRFSAERPKGSFSTLEIQRTEQGDSAMYLCASSFLGGEQYFGPGTRLTVT.

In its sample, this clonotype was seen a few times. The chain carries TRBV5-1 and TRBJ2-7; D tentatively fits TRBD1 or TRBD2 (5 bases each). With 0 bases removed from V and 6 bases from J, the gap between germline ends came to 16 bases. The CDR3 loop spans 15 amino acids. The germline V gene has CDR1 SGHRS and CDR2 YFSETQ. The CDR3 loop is CASSLGQGESAEQYF. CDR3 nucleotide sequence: TGCGCCAGCAGCTTGGGCCAAGGGGAGTCGGCCGAGCAGTACTTC.

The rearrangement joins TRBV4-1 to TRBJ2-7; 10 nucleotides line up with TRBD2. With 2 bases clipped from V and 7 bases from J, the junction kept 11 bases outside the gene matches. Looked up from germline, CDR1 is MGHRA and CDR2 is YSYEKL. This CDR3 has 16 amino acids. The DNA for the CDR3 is TGCGCCAGCAGCCAACGTCAGCGGGGGGGCTACGAGGAGCAGTACTTC. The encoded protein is CASSQRQRGGYEEQYF.